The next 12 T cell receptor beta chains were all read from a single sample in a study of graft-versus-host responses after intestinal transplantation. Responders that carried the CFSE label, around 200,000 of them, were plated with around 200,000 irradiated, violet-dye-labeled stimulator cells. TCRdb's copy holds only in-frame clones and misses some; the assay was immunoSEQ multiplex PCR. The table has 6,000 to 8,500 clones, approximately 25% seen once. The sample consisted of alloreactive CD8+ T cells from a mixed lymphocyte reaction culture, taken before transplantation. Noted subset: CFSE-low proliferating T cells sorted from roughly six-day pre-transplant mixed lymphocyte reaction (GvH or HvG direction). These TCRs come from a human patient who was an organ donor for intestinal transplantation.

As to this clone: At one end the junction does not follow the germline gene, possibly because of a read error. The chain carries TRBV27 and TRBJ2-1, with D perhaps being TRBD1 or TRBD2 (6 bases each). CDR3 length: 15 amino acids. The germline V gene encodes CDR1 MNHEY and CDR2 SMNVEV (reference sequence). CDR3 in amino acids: CASSRPGALYSEQFF. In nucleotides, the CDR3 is TGTGCCAGCAGCCGCCCGGGGGCTCTCTACAGTGAGCAGTTCTTC.

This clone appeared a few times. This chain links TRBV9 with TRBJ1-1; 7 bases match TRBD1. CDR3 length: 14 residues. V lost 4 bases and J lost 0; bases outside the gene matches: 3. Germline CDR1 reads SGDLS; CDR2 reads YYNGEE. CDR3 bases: TGTGCCAGCAGCCAACAGGGGATGAACACTGAAGCTTTCTTT. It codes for CASSQQGMNTEAFF.

The CDR3 reads CASSLSGSRHYGYTF. Written as DNA, the CDR3 is TGTGCCAGCAGCCTTAGTGGCAGCCGTCACTATGGCTACACCTTC. This chain joins TRBV9 and TRBJ1-2, with no clear D. The CDR3 runs to 15 residues. Germline lookup yields CDR1 SGDLS and CDR2 YYNGEE. Trimming pared 4 bases from V and 3 bases from J, leaving 16 bases between.

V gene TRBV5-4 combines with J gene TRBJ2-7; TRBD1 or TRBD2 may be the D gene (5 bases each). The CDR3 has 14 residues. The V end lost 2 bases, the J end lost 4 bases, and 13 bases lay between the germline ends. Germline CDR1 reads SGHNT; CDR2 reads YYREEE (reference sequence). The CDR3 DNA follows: TGTGCCAGCAGCTTATTTCGGGACCCTTACGAGCAGTACTTC. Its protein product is CASSLFRDPYEQYF.

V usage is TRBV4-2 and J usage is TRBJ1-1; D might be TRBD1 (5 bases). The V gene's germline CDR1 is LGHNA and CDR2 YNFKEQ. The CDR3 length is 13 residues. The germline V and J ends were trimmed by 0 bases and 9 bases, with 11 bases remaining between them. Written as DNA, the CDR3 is TGTGCCAGCAGCCAAGATCCACAGGCTAAAGCTTTCTTT. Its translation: CASSQDPQAKAFF.

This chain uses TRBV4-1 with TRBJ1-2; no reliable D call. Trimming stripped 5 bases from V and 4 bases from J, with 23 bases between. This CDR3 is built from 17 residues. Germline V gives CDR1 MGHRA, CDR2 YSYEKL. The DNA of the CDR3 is TGCGCCAGCAGCGATTCGAGCCAGAACCGAAAGACCTATGGCTACACCTTC. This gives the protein CASSDSSQNRKTYGYTF.

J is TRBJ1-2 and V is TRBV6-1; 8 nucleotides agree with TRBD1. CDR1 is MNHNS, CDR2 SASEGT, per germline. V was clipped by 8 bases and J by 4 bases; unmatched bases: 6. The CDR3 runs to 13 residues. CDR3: CASHRGNGYGYTF. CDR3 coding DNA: TGTGCCAGCCACAGGGGGAATGGCTATGGCTACACCTTC.

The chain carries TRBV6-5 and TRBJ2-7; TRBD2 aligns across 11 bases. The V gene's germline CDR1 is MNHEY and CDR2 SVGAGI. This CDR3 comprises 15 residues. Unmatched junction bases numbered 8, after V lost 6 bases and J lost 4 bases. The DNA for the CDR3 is TGTGCCAGCAGCCGAATAGCGGGAGGGCCGTACGAGCAGTACTTC. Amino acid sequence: CASSRIAGGPYEQYF.

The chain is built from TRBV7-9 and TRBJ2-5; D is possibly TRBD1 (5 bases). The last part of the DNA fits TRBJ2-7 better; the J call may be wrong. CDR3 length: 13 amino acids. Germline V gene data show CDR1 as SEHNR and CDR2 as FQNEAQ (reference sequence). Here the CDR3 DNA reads TGTGCCAGCAGCTTAGGGGGCCCCTACGAGCAGTACTTC. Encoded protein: CASSLGGPYEQYF.

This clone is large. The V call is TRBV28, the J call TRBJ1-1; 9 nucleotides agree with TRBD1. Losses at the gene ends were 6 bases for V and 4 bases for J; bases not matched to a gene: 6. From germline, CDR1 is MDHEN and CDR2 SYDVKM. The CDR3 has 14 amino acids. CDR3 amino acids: CASSLGQGITEAFF. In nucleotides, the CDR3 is TGTGCCAGCAGCCTCGGACAGGGGATCACTGAAGCTTTCTTT.

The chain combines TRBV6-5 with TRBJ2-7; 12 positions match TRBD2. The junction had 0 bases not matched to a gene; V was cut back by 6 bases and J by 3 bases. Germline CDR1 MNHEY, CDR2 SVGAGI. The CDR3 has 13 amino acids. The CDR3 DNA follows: TGTGCCAGCAGACTAGCGGGAGGCTACGAGCAGTACTTC. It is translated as CASRLAGGYEQYF.

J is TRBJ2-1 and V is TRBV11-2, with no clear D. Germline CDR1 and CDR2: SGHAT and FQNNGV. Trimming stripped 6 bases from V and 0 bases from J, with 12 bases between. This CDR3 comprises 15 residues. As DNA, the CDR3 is TGTGCCAGCAGTCAGTACACCACCTCCTACAATGAGCAGTTCTTC. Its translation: CASSQYTTSYNEQFF. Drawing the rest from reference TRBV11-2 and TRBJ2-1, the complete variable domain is EAGVAQSPRYKIIEKRQSVAFWCNPISGHATLYWYQQILGQGPKLLIQFQNNGVVDDSQLPKDRFSAERLKGVDSTLKIQPAKLEDSAVYLCASSQYTTSYNEQFFGPGTRLTVL.